A single sample is the source of the 25 T cell receptor beta chains below, sequenced in a study of T cells in Graves' hyperthyroidism and ophthalmopathy (dated by TCRdb to between 2018 and 2021). The library relied on multiplex PCR. These reads were obtained on an Illumina HiSeq 2000. Amplification of TCR beta CDR3 regions was carried out from RNA transcripts. The TCR CDR3 was subjected to a first round of RT-PCR using the HTBI primer set and the Qiagen OneStep RT-PCR kit. In TCRdb, the public reads were trimmed at Q25 with fastp and aligned with MiXCR, with productive beta chains retained. CDR3 protein sequences are deduplicated, and each keeps its most common genes and DNA. The table for this sample lists approximately 400,000 distinct CDR3 sequences; roughly 15% of them were counted only once. Less than 20% of the sample belongs to the ten largest clones. Sequencing used blood. These receptor sequences come from a woman in her 30s with Graves' ophthalmopathy.

This clonotype showed up many times. V gene TRBV3-1 combines with J gene TRBJ1-5; tentative D call: TRBD1 (5 bases). V lost 1 base and J 5 bases, leaving 6 bases between the germline ends. The germline gives CDR1 LGHDT, CDR2 YNNKEL (reference sequence). CDR3 length: 13 residues. The CDR3 nucleotides are TGTGCCAGCAGCCAAGGACAGTATCAGCCCCAGCATTTT. Translating gives CASSQGQYQPQHF.

This clonotype was found many times. The chain combines TRBV7-2 with TRBJ2-7; D may be TRBD2 (5 bases). CDR3 length: 14 residues. The germline V gene encodes CDR1 SGHTA and CDR2 FQGNSA. V lost 5 bases and J lost 6, with 17 bases in between. CDR3 nucleotide sequence: TGTGCCAGCAGCCCTACGCCCCCGGGGAGCGAGCAGTACTTC. Translation: CASSPTPPGSEQYF.

This clonotype has only a few counts. The chain has TRBV9 and TRBJ1-3; no clear D. V lost 0 bases and J lost 8, with 12 bases in between. This CDR3 comprises 14 residues. Per germline, CDR1 SGDLS and CDR2 YYNGEE. The CDR3 here is CASSVGSELYTIYF. The CDR3 region has the DNA TGTGCCAGCAGCGTAGGCTCAGAGCTCTACACCATATATTTT.

This clonotype was seen a handful of times. The chain carries TRBV6-1 and TRBJ2-4; a possible D gene is TRBD2 (5 bases). Germline CDR1 reads MNHNS; CDR2 reads SASEGT. With 6 bases removed from V and 6 bases from J, the gap between germline ends came to 15 bases. The CDR3 loop spans 14 amino acids. Here the CDR3 reads CASRVHGETNIQYF. The CDR3 DNA sequence: TGTGCCAGCAGAGTCCACGGGGAAACAAACATTCAGTACTTC.

This clonotype appeared many times. The chain is built from TRBV7-2 and TRBJ2-2; 8 bases match TRBD1. This CDR3 has 14 residues. V was clipped by 1 base and J by 7 bases; unmatched bases: 2. Germline CDR1 SGHTA, CDR2 FQGNSA. CDR3 residues: CASSLDRGNGELFF. In DNA form, the CDR3 reads TGTGCCAGCAGCTTAGACAGGGGGAACGGGGAGCTGTTTTTT.

Regarding this clonotype: This may arise from a read error, as a much more abundant clone is one base away. The gene calls are TRBV5-1 and TRBJ1-1, with TRBD1 matching 8 bases. Germline CDR1 and CDR2: SGHRS and YFSETQ. The CDR3 sequence is 14 residues long. This CDR3 reads CASSFQTGDTGAFF. CDR3 DNA sequence: TGCGCCAGCAGCTTCCAGACAGGGGACACTGGAGCTTTCTTT. The full variable domain, with the rest looked up from reference TRBV5-1 and TRBJ1-1, is KAGVTQTPRYLIKTRGQQVTLSCSPISGHRSVSWYQQTPGQGLQFLFEYFSETQRNKGNFPGRFSGRQFSNSRSEMNVSTLELGDSALYLCASSFQTGDTGAFFGQGTRLTVV.

This clonotype showed up many times. The V gene is TRBV6-1, the J gene TRBJ1-5, with a weak D call TRBD1 (6 bases). The CDR3 runs to 14 residues. Germline V gives CDR1 MNHNS, CDR2 SASEGT. With 10 bases removed from V and 2 bases from J, the gap between germline ends came to 15 bases. The CDR3 DNA reads TGTGCCACCCAAACAGGGATGGGCAATCAGCCCCAGCATTTT. It yields the protein CATQTGMGNQPQHF.

The chain employs TRBV6-1 and TRBJ1-4, with D possibly TRBD1 on 5 matching bases. The CDR3 length is 14 residues. From germline, CDR1 is MNHNS and CDR2 SASEGT. V lost 7 bases, J lost 5 bases, and 14 bases lay in between. The CDR3 loop reads CASITGAVNEKLFF. In nucleotides, the CDR3 is TGTGCCAGCATCACAGGCGCGGTGAATGAAAAACTGTTTTTT.

This clonotype has only a few counts. The chain couples TRBV12-3 or TRBV12-4 to TRBJ1-4, with D uncertain. The CDR3 extends over 12 amino acids. V dropped 6 bases and J dropped 1 base, with 3 bases sitting between them. The CDR3 bases are TGTGCCAGCAGCAAAACTAATGAAAAACTGTTTTTT. Translation gives CASSKTNEKLFF.

This clonotype appeared many times. This rearrangement joins TRBV7-9 to TRBJ1-4; D uncertain. Trimming shortened V by 1 base and J by 7 bases, and 19 bases separated the two germline ends. Germline CDR1 is SEHNR and CDR2 is FQNEAQ (reference sequence). CDR3 size: 17 residues. The CDR3 spells CASSLGPPAGSGEKLFF. Here the CDR3 DNA reads TGTGCCAGCAGCTTAGGACCCCCGGCGGGTAGCGGTGAAAAACTGTTTTTT.

This clonotype was seen at least ten times. This rearrangement joins TRBV6-1 to TRBJ2-7; TRBD1 is a possible D gene (6 bases). Germline-derived CDR1 and CDR2 are MNHNS and SASEGT. The CDR3 runs 15 residues. Trimming stripped 7 bases from V and 0 bases from J, with 16 bases between. CDR3 nucleotide sequence: TGTGCCAGCACCCAACAGACAGGATACTCCTACGAGCAGTACTTC. This gives the protein CASTQQTGYSYEQYF.

The rearrangement joins TRBV28 to TRBJ1-5; possible D gene TRBD1, 5 bases. The ends were cut back, 4 bases at V and 6 bases at J, with 16 bases in the middle. CDR3 size: 15 residues. Germline CDR1 and CDR2: MDHEN and SYDVKM. CDR3 sequence: CASSWQGLGSQPQHF. The CDR3 DNA reads TGTGCCAGCAGTTGGCAGGGCCTTGGCAGTCAGCCCCAGCATTTT.

To note about this clonotype: A much larger clone differs by one base, so this may be a read error. This chain uses TRBV5-6 with TRBJ2-1, with D possibly being TRBD1 (5 bases). This CDR3 spans 18 amino acids. Germline lookup yields CDR1 SGHDT and CDR2 YYEEEE. V lost 0 bases, J lost 6 bases, and 22 bases lay in between. The CDR3 sequence is CASSLAVNYRGSVNEQFF. In DNA form, the CDR3 reads TGTGCCAGCAGCTTGGCCGTAAATTATAGGGGAAGTGTCAATGAGCAGTTCTTC.

This clonotype was observed many times. This chain links TRBV15 with TRBJ2-3; 8 nucleotides agree with TRBD2. The trim removed 2 bases at V and 2 bases at J, leaving 9 bases unmatched. The germline gives CDR1 LNHNV, CDR2 YYDKDF (reference sequence). The CDR3 has 17 residues. The CDR3 DNA is TGTGCCACCAGCAGAAAGACTAGCGCTCAATTCACAGATACGCAGTATTTT. It yields the protein CATSRKTSAQFTDTQYF.

This clonotype was recorded at least ten times. The chain recombines TRBV3-1 with TRBJ2-7, with a tentative D call TRBD1 (5 bases). The ends were cut back, 0 bases at V and 2 bases at J, with 11 bases in the middle. Germline CDR1 and CDR2: LGHDT and YNNKEL (reference sequence). This CDR3 region has 15 residues. The DNA for the CDR3 is TGTGCCAGCAGCCAAGATAGACAGCGCACCTACGAGCAGTACTTC. Protein: CASSQDRQRTYEQYF.

This clonotype was detected many times. The CDR3 here is CASSPRKRDSPLHF. The CDR3 DNA reads TGTGCCAGCTCACCAAGAAAAAGGGATTCACCCCTCCACTTT. The rearrangement links TRBV18 to TRBJ1-6; no clear D. The CDR3 is made up of 14 amino acids. V lost 2 bases and J 8 bases, leaving 10 bases between the germline ends. Germline V CDR1 and CDR2: KGHSH, LQKENI.

This clonotype has ten or more counts. The chain combines TRBV18 with TRBJ1-2; D unclear. CDR1 is KGHSH, CDR2 LQKENI, per germline. The CDR3 contains 13 residues. Trimming cost V 3 bases and J 9 bases, with 14 bases left between them. In DNA, the CDR3 is TGTGCCAGCTCACCGGGGAGGGAAACTCGCTACACCTTC. Protein: CASSPGRETRYTF.

Ten or more counts support this clonotype. This chain's CDR3 is CSAATDRGSTEAFF. CDR3 nucleotide sequence: TGCAGTGCTGCAACTGACAGGGGATCTACTGAAGCTTTCTTT. This chain joins TRBV20-1 and TRBJ1-1; 8 bases are a match to TRBD1. J was trimmed by 5 bases and V by 5 bases; bases with no gene match: 10. CDR1 DFQATT and CDR2 SNEGSKA come from the germline V gene (reference sequence). The CDR3 spans 14 residues.

The rearrangement joins TRBV11-2 to TRBJ2-5; D is unresolved. The CDR3 contains 13 residues. CDR1 is SGHAT and CDR2 is FQNNGV in the germline V gene. V was pared by 1 base and J by 5 bases, with 8 bases between. The CDR3 nucleotides are TGTGCCAGCAGCTTAGCGTTTCGTGAGACCCAGTACTTC. This sequence encodes CASSLAFRETQYF. The full variable domain, in which reference TRBV11-2 and TRBJ2-5 provide the parts outside the CDR3, is EAGVAQSPRYKIIEKRQSVAFWCNPISGHATLYWYQQILGQGPKLLIQFQNNGVVDDSQLPKDRFSAERLKGVDSTLKIQPAKLEDSAVYLCASSLAFRETQYFGPGTRLLVL.

This clonotype appeared many times. The chain combines TRBV6-1 with TRBJ2-3; 7 nucleotides agree with TRBD1. Trimming cost V 7 bases and J 3 bases; bases outside gene matches: 10. Germline-derived CDR1 and CDR2 are MNHNS and SASEGT. The CDR3 totals 15 residues. The CDR3 nucleotides are TGTGCCAGCAATGCAAAGGGGGCGAATACAGATACGCAGTATTTT. Translation gives CASNAKGANTDTQYF.

This clonotype was seen at least ten times. The chain links TRBV4-1 to TRBJ2-7; no definite D call. CDR1 MGHRA and CDR2 YSYEKL come from the germline V gene. The CDR3 totals 14 residues. V was trimmed by 0 bases and J by 1 base, leaving 7 bases between them. CDR3 amino acids: CASSQDPTSYEQYF. Written as DNA, the CDR3 is TGCGCCAGCAGCCAAGATCCTACTTCCTACGAGCAGTACTTC.

This clonotype came up many times. The CDR3 is CASSYRTNPPDTQYF. CDR3 sequence (DNA): TGTGCCAGCAGTTACAGGACCAACCCCCCAGATACGCAGTATTTT. The chain carries TRBV6-5 and TRBJ2-3; D call uncertain. V was clipped by 2 bases and J by 4 bases, with 13 bases between them. From germline, CDR1 is MNHEY and CDR2 SVGAGI. CDR3 length: 15 residues.

This clonotype was counted only a few times. The CDR3 loop reads CATRYRDDSNEQYF. CDR3 nucleotide sequence: TGTGCCACCAGATACCGGGACGACTCGAACGAGCAGTACTTC. The chain links TRBV15 to TRBJ2-7; tentatively, D is TRBD1 or TRBD2 (5 bases each). V was cut by 6 bases and J by 5 bases, with 17 bases left in between. Germline lookup yields CDR1 LNHNV and CDR2 YYDKDF (reference sequence). CDR3 size: 14 residues.

This clonotype was seen ten or more times. J is TRBJ1-6 and V is TRBV6-5, with D perhaps matching TRBD1 (5 bases). The length of the CDR3 is 15 residues. The germline V gene has CDR1 MNHEY and CDR2 SVGAGI. Trimming cost V 1 base and J 12 bases, with 16 bases left between them. CDR3 residues: CASSYFREGRLPLHF. In DNA form, the CDR3 reads TGTGCCAGCAGTTACTTTCGGGAGGGGAGATTACCCCTCCACTTT.

The rearrangement uses TRBV19 and TRBJ1-4, with a tentative D call TRBD1 (6 bases). The germline gives CDR1 LNHDA, CDR2 SQIVND (reference sequence). CDR3 size: 15 residues. Trimming cost V 5 bases and J 5 bases, with 15 bases left between them. CDR3 residues: CASSPPGATNEKLFF. CDR3 coding DNA: TGTGCCAGTAGTCCGCCAGGGGCGACGAATGAAAAACTGTTTTTT.